The next 5 T cell receptor beta chains were all read from a single sample in a study of blood T cell repertoires in COVID-19. Measured with immunoSEQ multiplex PCR; TCRdb has only the in-frame clones, and not every one. The sample yields 50,000 to 75,000 clones, about 80% seen once. Sample: peripheral blood. The receptors were gathered from a man in his 60s with COVID-19, enrolled during active disease.

This clone was seen only a few times. The CDR3, as DNA: TGTGCCAGCAGGGACAGGGGGAATGAAAAACTGTTTTTT. As protein: CASRDRGNEKLFF. V and J are TRBV12-3 or TRBV12-4 and TRBJ1-4, with TRBD1 identical over 10 bases. The CDR3 totals 13 residues. V was clipped by 6 bases and J by 5 bases; unmatched bases: 0.

The chain couples TRBV11-2 to TRBJ1-1; D remains ambiguous. Per the germline V gene, CDR1 is SGHAT and CDR2 is FQNNGV. The CDR3 loop spans 16 amino acids. The V end was cut by 3 bases, the J end by 4 bases, with 18 bases between. This chain's CDR3 is CASSFRGVGVSTEAFF. In DNA form, the CDR3 reads TGTGCCAGCAGCTTTAGAGGTGTCGGGGTTTCCACTGAAGCTTTCTTT.

Here the CDR3 DNA reads TGTGCCAGCAGTGAAGCAGCGGCTGGAAACACCATATATTTT. Protein sequence: CASSEAAAGNTIYF. This rearrangement joins TRBV6-1 to TRBJ1-3; D gene uncertain. Germline CDR1 MNHNS, CDR2 SASEGT. V gave up 0 bases and J gave up 2 bases, with 5 bases separating them. The CDR3 is 14 amino acids.

This sequence joins TRBV11-3 and TRBJ1-1; 9 nucleotides align to TRBD1. The CDR3 runs 16 residues. The germline V gene encodes CDR1 SGHNT and CDR2 YENEEA. V dropped 0 bases and J dropped 4; count of bases not matched to a gene: 6. CDR3 nucleotide sequence: TGTGCCAGCAGCTTAGATAGCTGGACAGGGGTCACTGAAGCTTTCTTT. The encoded protein is CASSLDSWTGVTEAFF.

The chain couples TRBV2 to TRBJ1-3; D uncertain. Trimming left V 1 base short and J 2 bases short, with 6 bases between. This CDR3 contains 14 residues. Germline V gives CDR1 SNHLY, CDR2 FYNNEI. For the CDR3, the DNA is TGTGCCAGCAGTGAAGAATACACTGGAAACACCATATATTTT. Translating it yields CASSEEYTGNTIYF.